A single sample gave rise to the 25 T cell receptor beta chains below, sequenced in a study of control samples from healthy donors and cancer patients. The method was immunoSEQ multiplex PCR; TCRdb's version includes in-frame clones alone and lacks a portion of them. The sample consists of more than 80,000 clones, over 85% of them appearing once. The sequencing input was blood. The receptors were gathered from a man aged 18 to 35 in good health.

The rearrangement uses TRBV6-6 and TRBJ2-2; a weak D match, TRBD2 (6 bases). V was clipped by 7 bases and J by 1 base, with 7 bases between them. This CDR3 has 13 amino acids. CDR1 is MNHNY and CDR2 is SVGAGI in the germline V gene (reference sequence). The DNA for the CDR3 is TGTGCCAGCATGGGGGGGAACACCGGGGAGCTGTTTTTT. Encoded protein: CASMGGNTGELFF.

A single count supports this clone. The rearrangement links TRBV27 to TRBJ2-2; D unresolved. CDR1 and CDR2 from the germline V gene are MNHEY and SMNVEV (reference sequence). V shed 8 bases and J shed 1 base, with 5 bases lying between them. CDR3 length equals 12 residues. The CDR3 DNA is TGTGCCAGCGCGAGGAACACCGGGGAGCTGTTTTTT. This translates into CASARNTGELFF.

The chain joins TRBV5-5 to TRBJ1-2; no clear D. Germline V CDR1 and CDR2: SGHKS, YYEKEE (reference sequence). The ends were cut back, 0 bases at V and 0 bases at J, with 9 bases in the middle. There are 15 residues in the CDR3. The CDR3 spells CASSLGTGPNYGYTF. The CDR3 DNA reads TGTGCCAGCAGCTTGGGTACCGGACCTAACTATGGCTACACCTTC.

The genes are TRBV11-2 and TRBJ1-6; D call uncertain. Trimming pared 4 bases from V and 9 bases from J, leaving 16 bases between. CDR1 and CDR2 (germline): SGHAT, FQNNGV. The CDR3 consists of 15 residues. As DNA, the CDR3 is TGTGCCAGCAGCTCCCTCGGAGAGGAGGGTTCACCCCTCCACTTT. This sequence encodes CASSSLGEEGSPLHF.

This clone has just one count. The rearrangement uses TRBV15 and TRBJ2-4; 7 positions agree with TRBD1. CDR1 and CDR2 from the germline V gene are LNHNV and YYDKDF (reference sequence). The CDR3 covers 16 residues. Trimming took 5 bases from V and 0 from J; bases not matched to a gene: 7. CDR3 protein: CATSPEGAVAKNIQYF. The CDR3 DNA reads TGTGCCACCAGCCCCGAGGGGGCAGTAGCCAAAAACATTCAGTACTTC.

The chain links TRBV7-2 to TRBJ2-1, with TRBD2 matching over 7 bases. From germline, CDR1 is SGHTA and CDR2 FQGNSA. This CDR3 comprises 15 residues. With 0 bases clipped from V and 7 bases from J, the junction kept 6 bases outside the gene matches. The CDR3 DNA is TGTGCCAGCAGCTTAGCGGGAGGGCCTGAGAATGAGCAGTTCTTC. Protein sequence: CASSLAGGPENEQFF.

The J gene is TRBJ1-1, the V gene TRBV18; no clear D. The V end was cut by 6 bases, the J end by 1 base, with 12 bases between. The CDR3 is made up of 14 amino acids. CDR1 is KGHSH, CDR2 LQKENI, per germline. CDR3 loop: CASSRGSRNTEAFF. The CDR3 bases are TGTGCCAGCTCCCGGGGATCCAGGAACACTGAAGCTTTCTTT.

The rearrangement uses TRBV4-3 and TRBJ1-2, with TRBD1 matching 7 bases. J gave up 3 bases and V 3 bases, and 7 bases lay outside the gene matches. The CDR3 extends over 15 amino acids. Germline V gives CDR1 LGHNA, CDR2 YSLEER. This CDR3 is CASSQAQGPHYGYTF. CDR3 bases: TGCGCCAGCAGCCAGGCACAGGGGCCCCACTATGGCTACACCTTC.

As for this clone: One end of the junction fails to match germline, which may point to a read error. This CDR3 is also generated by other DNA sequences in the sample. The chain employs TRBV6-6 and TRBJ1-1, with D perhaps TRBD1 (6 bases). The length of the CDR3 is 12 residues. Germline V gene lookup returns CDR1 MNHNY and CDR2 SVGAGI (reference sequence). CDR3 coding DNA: TGTGCCAGCACTGACAGGAACACTGAAGCTTTTTTT. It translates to CASTDRNTEAFF.

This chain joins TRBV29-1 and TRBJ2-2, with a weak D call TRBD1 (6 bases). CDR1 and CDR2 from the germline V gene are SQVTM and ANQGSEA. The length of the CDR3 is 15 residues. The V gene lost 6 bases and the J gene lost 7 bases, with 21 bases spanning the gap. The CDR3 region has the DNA TGCAGCGTCATAACCCCCATTACAGGGATCGGGGAGCTGTTTTTT. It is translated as CSVITPITGIGELFF.

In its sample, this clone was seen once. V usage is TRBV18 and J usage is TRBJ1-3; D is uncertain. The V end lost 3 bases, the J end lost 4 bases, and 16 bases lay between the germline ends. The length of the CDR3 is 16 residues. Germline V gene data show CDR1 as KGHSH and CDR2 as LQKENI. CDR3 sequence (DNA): TGTGCCAGCTCACCTCCAAGCGGGGTTTCAGGAAACACCATATATTTT. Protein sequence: CASSPPSGVSGNTIYF.

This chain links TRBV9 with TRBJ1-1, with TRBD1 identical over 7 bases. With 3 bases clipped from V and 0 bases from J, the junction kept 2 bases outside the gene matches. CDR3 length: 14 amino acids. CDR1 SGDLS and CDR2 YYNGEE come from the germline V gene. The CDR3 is CASSAGQLNTEAFF. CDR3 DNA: TGTGCCAGCAGCGCGGGACAGCTGAACACTGAAGCTTTCTTT.

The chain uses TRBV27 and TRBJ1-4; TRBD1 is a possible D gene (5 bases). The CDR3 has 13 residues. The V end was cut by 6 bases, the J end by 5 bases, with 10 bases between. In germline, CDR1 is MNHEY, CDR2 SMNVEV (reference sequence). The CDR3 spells CASSVQGNEKLFF. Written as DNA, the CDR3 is TGTGCCAGCAGCGTCCAGGGAAATGAAAAACTGTTTTTT.

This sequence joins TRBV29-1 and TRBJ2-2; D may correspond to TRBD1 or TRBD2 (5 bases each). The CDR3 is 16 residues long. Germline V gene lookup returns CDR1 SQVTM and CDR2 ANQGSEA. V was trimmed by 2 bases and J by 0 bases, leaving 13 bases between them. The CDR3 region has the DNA TGCAGCGTTGAAAGGGACGGCAGGGCGAACACCGGGGAGCTGTTTTTT. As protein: CSVERDGRANTGELFF.

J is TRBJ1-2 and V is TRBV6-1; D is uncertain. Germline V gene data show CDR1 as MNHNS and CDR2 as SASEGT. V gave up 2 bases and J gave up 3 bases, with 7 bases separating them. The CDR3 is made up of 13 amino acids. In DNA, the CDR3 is TGTGCCAGCAGTGAAACGGCGGACTATGGCTACACCTTC. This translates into CASSETADYGYTF.

The CDR3 is CASSIIKPGQVEAFF. DNA for the CDR3: TGTGCCAGCAGTATAATTAAACCGGGACAAGTTGAAGCTTTCTTT. The chain recombines TRBV6-2 or TRBV6-3 with TRBJ1-1, with D perhaps matching TRBD1 (6 bases). CDR1 is MNHEY and CDR2 is SVGEGT in the germline V gene. Trimming removed 5 bases from V and 7 bases from J, with 20 bases in between. This CDR3 comprises 15 residues.

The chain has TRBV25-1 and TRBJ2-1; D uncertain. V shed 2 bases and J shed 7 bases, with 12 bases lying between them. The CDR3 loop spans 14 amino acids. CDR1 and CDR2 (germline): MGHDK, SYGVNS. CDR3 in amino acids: CASSEPGTGNEQFF. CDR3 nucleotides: TGTGCCAGCAGTGAACCCGGAACTGGGAATGAGCAGTTCTTC.

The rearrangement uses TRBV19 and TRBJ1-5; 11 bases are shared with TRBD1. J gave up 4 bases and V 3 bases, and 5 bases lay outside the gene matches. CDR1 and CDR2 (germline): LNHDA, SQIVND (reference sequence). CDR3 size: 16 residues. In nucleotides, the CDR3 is TGTGCCAGTAGTATTACGGGGACAGGGGGAAATCAGCCCCAGCATTTT. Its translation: CASSITGTGGNQPQHF.

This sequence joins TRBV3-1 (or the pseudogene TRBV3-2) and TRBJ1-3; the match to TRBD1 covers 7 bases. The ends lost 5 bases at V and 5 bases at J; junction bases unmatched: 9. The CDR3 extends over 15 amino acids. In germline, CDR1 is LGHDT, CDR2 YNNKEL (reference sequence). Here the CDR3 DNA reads TGTGCCAGCAGCAAGCGTGGGACAGTGCGAAACACCATATATTTT. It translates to CASSKRGTVRNTIYF.

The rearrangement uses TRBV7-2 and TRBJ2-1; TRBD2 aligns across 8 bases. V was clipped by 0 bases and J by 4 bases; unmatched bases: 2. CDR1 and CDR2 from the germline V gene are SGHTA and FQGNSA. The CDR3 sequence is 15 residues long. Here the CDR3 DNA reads TGTGCCAGCAGCTTAGCTAGCGGGACTTACAATGAGCAGTTCTTC. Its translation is CASSLASGTYNEQFF.

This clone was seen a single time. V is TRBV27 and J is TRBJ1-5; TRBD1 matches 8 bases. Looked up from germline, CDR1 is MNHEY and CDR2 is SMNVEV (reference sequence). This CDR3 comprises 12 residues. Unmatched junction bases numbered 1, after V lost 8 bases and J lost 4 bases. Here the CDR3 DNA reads TGTGCCAGCTGGACAGGGAATCAGCCCCAGCATTTT. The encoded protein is CASWTGNQPQHF.

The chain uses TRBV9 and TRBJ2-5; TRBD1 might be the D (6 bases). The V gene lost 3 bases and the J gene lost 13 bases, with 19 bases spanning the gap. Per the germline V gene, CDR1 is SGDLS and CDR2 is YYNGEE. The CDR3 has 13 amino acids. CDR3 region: CASSEGVRDPRYF. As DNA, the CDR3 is TGTGCCAGCAGCGAGGGGGTACGGGACCCGCGGTACTTC.

The CDR3 spells CASGGWVNEAFF. The CDR3 coding sequence is TGTGCCAGCGGGGGTTGGGTAAATGAAGCTTTCTTT. J is TRBJ1-1 and V is TRBV27, with D perhaps matching TRBD1 (5 bases). The germline gives CDR1 MNHEY, CDR2 SMNVEV (reference sequence). The CDR3 is 12 residues long. Trimming stripped 8 bases from V and 7 bases from J, with 14 bases between.

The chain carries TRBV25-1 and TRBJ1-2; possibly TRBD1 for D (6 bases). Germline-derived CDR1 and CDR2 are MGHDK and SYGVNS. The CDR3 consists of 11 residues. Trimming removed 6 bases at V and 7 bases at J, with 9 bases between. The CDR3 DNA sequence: TGTGCCAGCAGCCAGACAGGTGGCTACACCTTC. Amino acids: CASSQTGGYTF.

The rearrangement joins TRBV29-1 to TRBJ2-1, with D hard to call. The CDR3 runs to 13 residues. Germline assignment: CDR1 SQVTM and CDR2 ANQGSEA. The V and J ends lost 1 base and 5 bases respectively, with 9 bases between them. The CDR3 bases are TGCAGCGTTGAAGTGTGGGGAAACAATGAGCAGTTCTTC. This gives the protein CSVEVWGNNEQFF.